The rows below give T cell receptor beta chains drawn from one sample of a study of blood T cell repertoires in COVID-19. The protocol was immunoSEQ multiplex PCR, while the TCRdb copy is restricted to in-frame clones and leaves out a portion. The profile shows under 250,000 clones, around 89% of them singletons. Sequencing input: peripheral blood. These receptors originate from a young man with COVID-19, enrolled during active disease. CDR3s include the opening cysteine and the closing phenylalanine or tryptophan. D genes are given only for firm matches. Not every row has a clone size; where given, it reads once, few, many or a size class.

clone size: .; J gene: TRBJ2-1; D gene: .; V gene: TRBV9; CDR3 DNA: TGTGCCAGCAGCGTAGACGTGAGCTCCTACAATGAGCAGTTCTTC; CDR3 protein: CASSVDVSSYNEQFF
clone size: .; J gene: TRBJ2-7; D gene: .; V gene: TRBV19; CDR3 DNA: TGTGCCAGCGATGACAGCTACGAGCAGTACTTC; CDR3 protein: CASDDSYEQYF
clone size: .; J gene: TRBJ1-1; D gene: TRBD1; V gene: TRBV19; CDR3 DNA: TGTGCCAGTAGTAGACGGACAGGGGGCGGGAACACTGAAGCTTTCTTT; CDR3 protein: CASSRRTGGGNTEAFF
clone size: .; J gene: TRBJ2-1; D gene: TRBD2; V gene: TRBV7-9; CDR3 DNA: TGTGCCAGCAGCACCGGGACTAGCGCAAACAATGAGCAGTTCTTC; CDR3 protein: CASSTGTSANNEQFF
clone size: .; J gene: TRBJ1-1; D gene: .; V gene: TRBV5-4; CDR3 DNA: TGTGCCAGCAGCTTGAACAGAAATACGAACACTGAAGCTTTCTTT; CDR3 protein: CASSLNRNTNTEAFF
clone size: .; J gene: TRBJ2-7; D gene: TRBD1; V gene: TRBV5-1; CDR3 DNA: TGCGCCAGCAGCCCTCCAGGGGGCGCCCGCTACGAGCAGTACTTC; CDR3 protein: CASSPPGGARYEQYF
clone size: .; J gene: TRBJ1-1; D gene: TRBD1; V gene: TRBV6-6; CDR3 DNA: TGTGCCAGCAGTCCGGGACAGGGGACCAACACTGAAGCTTTCTTT; CDR3 protein: CASSPGQGTNTEAFF
clone size: .; J gene: TRBJ2-1; D gene: TRBD1; V gene: TRBV29-1; CDR3 DNA: TGCAGCGTTGATCGAGGACAGGGGAACTACAATGAGCAGTTCTTC; CDR3 protein: CSVDRGQGNYNEQFF
clone size: .; J gene: TRBJ2-7; D gene: TRBD2; V gene: TRBV12-3/TRBV12-4; CDR3 DNA: TGTGCCAGCAGGAGTAGCGGGAGTTACGAGCAGTACTTC; CDR3 protein: CASRSSGSYEQYF
clone size: .; J gene: TRBJ2-7; D gene: TRBD1; V gene: TRBV4-1; CDR3 DNA: TGCGCCAGCAGCCGATTGTCCGGGACAGGGGGATCCTACGAGCAGTACTTC; CDR3 protein: CASSRLSGTGGSYEQYF
clone size: .; J gene: TRBJ1-2; D gene: TRBD1; V gene: TRBV10-3; CDR3 DNA: TGTGCCATCAGCGGGACAGGGGGTTACTATGGCTACACCTTC; CDR3 protein: CAISGTGGYYGYTF
clone size: few; J gene: TRBJ1-6; D gene: .; V gene: TRBV28; CDR3 DNA: TGTGCCAGCAGACCCCAGGGGAATTCACCCCTCCACTTT; CDR3 protein: CASRPQGNSPLHF
clone size: .; J gene: TRBJ1-3; D gene: TRBD1; V gene: TRBV11-2; CDR3 DNA: TGTGCCAGCAGCTCGGACAGGGCTGGAAACACCATATATTTT; CDR3 protein: CASSSDRAGNTIYF
clone size: .; J gene: TRBJ1-1; D gene: .; V gene: TRBV28; CDR3 DNA: TGTGCCAGCAGGGGGGACATTCGATACACTGAAGCTTTCTTT; CDR3 protein: CASRGDIRYTEAFF
clone size: .; J gene: TRBJ1-2; D gene: .; V gene: TRBV6-6; CDR3 DNA: TGTGCCAGCAGCGAGACAGGAACCTATGGCTACACCTTC; CDR3 protein: CASSETGTYGYTF
clone size: .; J gene: TRBJ1-2; D gene: .; V gene: TRBV28; CDR3 DNA: TGTGCCAGCAGTGGCGCTCAGGGTCTAGGGTATGGCTACACCTTC; CDR3 protein: CASSGAQGLGYGYTF